Given below is one T cell receptor beta chain in context. Its target is not known. The data stem from a study of blood T cells in healthy people across ages. The study, taken as a whole, reports: Long-lived donors had more naive CD4+ cells and higher diversity than aged donors.

The CDR3 is made up of 13 amino acids. Trimming pared 1 base from V and 3 bases from J, leaving 4 bases between. Germline V lookup: CDR1 LGHNT, CDR2 FRNRAP. PCR was performed a second time for roughly 7 to 12 cycles using a sample-barcoded 5' primer and a J-beta primer mix. TCRdb fed the 5' RACE reads into MiXCR, producing one record per CDR3 protein. The profile shows hundreds of thousands of distinct CDR3 sequences, about 43% of them singletons. This receptor was taken from a man of 80 years or more in good health. This chain links TRBV12-5 with TRBJ1-5; D ambiguous. The sample comprised blood. The CDR3 loop reads CASGLDNNQPQHF. In DNA form, the CDR3 reads TGTGCTAGTGGTTTGGACAACAATCAGCCCCAGCATTTT.